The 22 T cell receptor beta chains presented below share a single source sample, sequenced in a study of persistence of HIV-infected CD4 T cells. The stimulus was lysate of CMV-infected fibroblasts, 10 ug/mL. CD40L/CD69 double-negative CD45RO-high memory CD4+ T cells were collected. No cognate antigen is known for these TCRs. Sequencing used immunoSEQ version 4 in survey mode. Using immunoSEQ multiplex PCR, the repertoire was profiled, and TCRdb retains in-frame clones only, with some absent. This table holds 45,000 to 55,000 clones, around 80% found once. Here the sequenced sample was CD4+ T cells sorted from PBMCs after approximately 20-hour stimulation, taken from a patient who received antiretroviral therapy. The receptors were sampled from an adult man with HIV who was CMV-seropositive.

The CDR3, as DNA: TGCGCCAGCAGCTTGGTGGGAGGCCCCTATAATTCACCCCTCCACTTT. Encoded protein: CASSLVGGPYNSPLHF. The chain employs TRBV5-1 and TRBJ1-6; D unresolved. With 0 bases removed from V and 2 bases from J, the gap between germline ends came to 9 bases. The CDR3 is 16 amino acids. Germline V gene data show CDR1 as SGHRS and CDR2 as YFSETQ.

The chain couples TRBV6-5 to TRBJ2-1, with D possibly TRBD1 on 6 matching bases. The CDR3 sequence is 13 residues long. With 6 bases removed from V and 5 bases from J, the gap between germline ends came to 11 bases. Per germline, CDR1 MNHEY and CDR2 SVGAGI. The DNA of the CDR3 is TGTGCCAGCAGCTTGGACAGACACAATGAGCAGTTCTTC. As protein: CASSLDRHNEQFF.

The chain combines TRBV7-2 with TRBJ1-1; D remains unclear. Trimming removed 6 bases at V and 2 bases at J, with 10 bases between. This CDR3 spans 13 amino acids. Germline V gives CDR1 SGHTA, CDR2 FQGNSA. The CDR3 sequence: CASSRNLNTEAFF. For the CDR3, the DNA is TGTGCCAGCAGTCGAAACCTCAACACTGAAGCTTTCTTT.

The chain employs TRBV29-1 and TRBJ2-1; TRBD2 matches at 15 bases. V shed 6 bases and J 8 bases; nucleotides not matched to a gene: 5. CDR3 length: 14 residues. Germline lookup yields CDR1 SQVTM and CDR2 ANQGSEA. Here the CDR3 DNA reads TGCAGCGTGGGACTAGCGGGAGGATTGTATGAGCAGTTCTTC. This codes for CSVGLAGGLYEQFF.

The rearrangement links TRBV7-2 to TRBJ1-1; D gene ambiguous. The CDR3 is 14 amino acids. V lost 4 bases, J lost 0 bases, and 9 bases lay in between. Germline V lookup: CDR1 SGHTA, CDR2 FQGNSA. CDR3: CASSSDPLNTEAFF. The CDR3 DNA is TGTGCCAGCAGCTCCGACCCGTTGAACACTGAAGCTTTCTTT.

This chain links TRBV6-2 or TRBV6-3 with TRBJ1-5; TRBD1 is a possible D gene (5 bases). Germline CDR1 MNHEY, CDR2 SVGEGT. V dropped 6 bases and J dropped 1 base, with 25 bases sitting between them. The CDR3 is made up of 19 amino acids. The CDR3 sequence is CASSAYPIRATGSNQPQHF. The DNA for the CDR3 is TGTGCCAGCAGCGCCTACCCTATCCGGGCCACAGGCAGCAATCAGCCCCAGCATTTT.

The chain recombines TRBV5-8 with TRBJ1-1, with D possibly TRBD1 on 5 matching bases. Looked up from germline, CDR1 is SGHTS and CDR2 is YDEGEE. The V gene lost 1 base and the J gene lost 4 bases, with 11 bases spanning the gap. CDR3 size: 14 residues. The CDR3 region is CASSLRAGITEAFF. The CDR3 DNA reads TGTGCCAGCAGCTTGCGGGCAGGGATCACTGAAGCTTTCTTT.

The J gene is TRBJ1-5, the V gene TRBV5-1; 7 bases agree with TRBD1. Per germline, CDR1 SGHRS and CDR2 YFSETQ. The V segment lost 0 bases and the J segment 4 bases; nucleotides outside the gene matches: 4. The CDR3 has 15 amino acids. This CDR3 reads CASSLVGGWNQPQHF. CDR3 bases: TGCGCCAGCAGCTTGGTAGGGGGCTGGAATCAGCCCCAGCATTTT.

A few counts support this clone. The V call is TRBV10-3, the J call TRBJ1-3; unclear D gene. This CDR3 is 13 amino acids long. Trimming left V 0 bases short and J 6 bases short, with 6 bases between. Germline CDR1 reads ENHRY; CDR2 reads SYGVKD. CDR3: CAISESIKNTIYF. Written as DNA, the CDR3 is TGTGCCATCAGTGAGTCTATAAAAAACACCATATATTTT.

The CDR3, as DNA: TGTGCCAGCAGCCAAGAAATGACAGGGACTCGGAACTATGGCTACACCTTC. Translated, it gives CASSQEMTGTRNYGYTF. The chain carries TRBV4-2 and TRBJ1-2; the match to TRBD1 covers 7 bases. CDR1 and CDR2 from the germline V gene are LGHNA and YNFKEQ. Trimming removed 0 bases from V and 2 bases from J; junction bases left unmatched: 9. This CDR3 comprises 17 residues.

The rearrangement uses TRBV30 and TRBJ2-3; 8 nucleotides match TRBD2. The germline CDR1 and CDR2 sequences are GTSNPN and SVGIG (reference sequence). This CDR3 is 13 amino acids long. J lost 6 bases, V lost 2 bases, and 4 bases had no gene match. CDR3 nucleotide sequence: TGTGCCTGGAGTTCGGGGGGGCTTGATACGCAGTATTTT. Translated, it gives CAWSSGGLDTQYF.

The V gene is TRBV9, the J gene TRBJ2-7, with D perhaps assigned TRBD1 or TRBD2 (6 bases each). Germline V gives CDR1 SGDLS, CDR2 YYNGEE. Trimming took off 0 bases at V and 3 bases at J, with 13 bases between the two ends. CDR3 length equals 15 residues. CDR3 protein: CASSVGGAGFYEQYF. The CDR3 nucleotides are TGTGCCAGCAGCGTAGGGGGGGCTGGATTCTACGAGCAGTACTTC.

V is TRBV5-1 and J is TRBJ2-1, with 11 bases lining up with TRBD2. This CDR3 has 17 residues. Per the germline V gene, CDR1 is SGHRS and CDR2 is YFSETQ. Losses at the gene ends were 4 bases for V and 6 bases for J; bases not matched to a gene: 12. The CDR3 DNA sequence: TGCGCCAGCAGCCGGAATTTAGCGGGAGGGCCCGGCAATGAGCAGTTCTTC. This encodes CASSRNLAGGPGNEQFF.

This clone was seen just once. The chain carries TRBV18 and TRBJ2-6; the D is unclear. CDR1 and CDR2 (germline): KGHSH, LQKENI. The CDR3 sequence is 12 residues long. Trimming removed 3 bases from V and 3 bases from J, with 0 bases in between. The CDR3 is CASSPGANVLTF. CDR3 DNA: TGTGCCAGCTCACCTGGGGCCAACGTCCTGACTTTC.

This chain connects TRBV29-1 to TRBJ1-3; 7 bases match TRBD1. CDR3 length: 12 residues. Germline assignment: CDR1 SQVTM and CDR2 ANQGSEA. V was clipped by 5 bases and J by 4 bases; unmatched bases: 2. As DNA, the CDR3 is TGCAGCGTTCAGGACAGGGGAAACACCATATATTTT. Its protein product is CSVQDRGNTIYF. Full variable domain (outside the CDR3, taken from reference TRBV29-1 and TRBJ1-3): SAVISQKPSRDICQRGTSLTIQCQVDSQVTMMFWYRQQPGQSLTLIATANQGSEATYESGFVIDKFPISRPNLTFSTLTVSNMSPEDSSIYLCSVQDRGNTIYFGEGSWLTVV.

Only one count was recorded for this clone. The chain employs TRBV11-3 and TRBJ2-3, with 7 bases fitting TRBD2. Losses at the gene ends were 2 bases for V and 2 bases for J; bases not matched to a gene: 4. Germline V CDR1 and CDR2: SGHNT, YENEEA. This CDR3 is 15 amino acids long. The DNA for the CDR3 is TGTGCCAGCAGCTTAAGGCTAGCGGACACAGATACGCAGTATTTT. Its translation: CASSLRLADTDTQYF.

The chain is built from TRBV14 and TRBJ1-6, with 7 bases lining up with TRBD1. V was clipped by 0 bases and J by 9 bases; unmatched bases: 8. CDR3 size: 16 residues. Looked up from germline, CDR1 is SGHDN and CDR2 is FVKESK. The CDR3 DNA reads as TGTGCCAGCAGCCAAGATCCCCCAGGGGGAGGTTCACCCCTCCACTTT. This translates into CASSQDPPGGGSPLHF.

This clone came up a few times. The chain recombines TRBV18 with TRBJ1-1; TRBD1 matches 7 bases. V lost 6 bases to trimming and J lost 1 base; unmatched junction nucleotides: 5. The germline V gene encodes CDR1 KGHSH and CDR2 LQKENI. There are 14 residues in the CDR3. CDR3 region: CASSRTGENTEAFF. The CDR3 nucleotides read TGTGCCAGCTCTCGGACAGGAGAGAACACTGAAGCTTTCTTT.

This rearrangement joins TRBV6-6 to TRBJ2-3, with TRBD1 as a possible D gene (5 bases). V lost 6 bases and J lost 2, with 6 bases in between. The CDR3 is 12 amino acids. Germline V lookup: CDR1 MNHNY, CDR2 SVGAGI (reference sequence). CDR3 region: CASRGLTDTQYF. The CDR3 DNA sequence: TGTGCCAGCAGGGGGCTCACAGATACGCAGTATTTT.

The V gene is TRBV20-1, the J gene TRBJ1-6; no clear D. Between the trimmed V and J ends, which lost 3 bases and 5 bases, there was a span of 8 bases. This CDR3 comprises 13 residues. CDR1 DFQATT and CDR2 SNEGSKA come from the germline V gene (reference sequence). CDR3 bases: TGCAGTGCTAGTGGGGAAAATAATTCACCCCTCCACTTT. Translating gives CSASGENNSPLHF.

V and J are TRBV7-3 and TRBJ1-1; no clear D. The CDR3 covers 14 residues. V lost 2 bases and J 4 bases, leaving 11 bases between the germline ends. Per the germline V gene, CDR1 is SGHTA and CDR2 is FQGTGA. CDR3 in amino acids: CASSLRELSTEAFF. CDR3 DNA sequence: TGTGCCAGCAGCTTACGGGAATTGAGCACTGAAGCTTTCTTT.

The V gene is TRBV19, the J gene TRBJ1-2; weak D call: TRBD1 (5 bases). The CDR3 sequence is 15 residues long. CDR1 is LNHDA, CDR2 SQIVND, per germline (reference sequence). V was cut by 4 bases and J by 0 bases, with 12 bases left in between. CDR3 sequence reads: CASSTTLTANYGYTF. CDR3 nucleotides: TGTGCCAGTAGTACCACTTTGACAGCTAACTATGGCTACACCTTC.